These 8 T cell receptor beta chains were sequenced from one sample in a study of immune cell composition in non-small cell lung cancer. Sequenced by immunoSEQ multiplex PCR; TCRdb stores in-frame clones only, minus some. This sample has about 5,200 clones, with 71% found just once. The material sequenced was lung tumor tissue. The receptors derive from a human donor with non-small cell lung cancer.

The chain uses TRBV5-1 and TRBJ2-5; TRBD2 is a possible D gene (6 bases). Germline V gene data show CDR1 as SGHRS and CDR2 as YFSETQ. CDR3 length equals 13 residues. The V end lost 4 bases, the J end lost 1 base, and 8 bases lay between the germline ends. The DNA of the CDR3 is TGCGCCAGCAGCCTGGGACTCCAAGAGACCCAGTACTTC. Amino acids: CASSLGLQETQYF.

The J gene is TRBJ1-1, the V gene TRBV11-2; possible D gene TRBD1, 5 bases. This CDR3 spans 14 amino acids. V was clipped by 6 bases and J by 4 bases, with 15 bases between them. CDR1 and CDR2 from the germline V gene are SGHAT and FQNNGV. The CDR3 spells CASRPGWASTEAFF. The CDR3 nucleotides are TGTGCCAGCAGACCAGGGTGGGCGAGCACTGAAGCTTTCTTT. Filled out from reference TRBV11-2 and TRBJ1-1, the complete variable domain reads EAGVAQSPRYKIIEKRQSVAFWCNPISGHATLYWYQQILGQGPKLLIQFQNNGVVDDSQLPKDRFSAERLKGVDSTLKIQPAKLEDSAVYLCASRPGWASTEAFFGQGTRLTVV.

V is TRBV9 and J is TRBJ2-1, with 13 bases lining up with TRBD2. The J segment lost 4 bases and the V segment lost 3 bases, leaving 4 bases of the junction unmatched. The germline gives CDR1 SGDLS, CDR2 YYNGEE. The CDR3 has 16 residues. CDR3 in amino acids: CASSATSGRDYNEQFF. The CDR3 DNA is TGTGCCAGCAGCGCCACTAGCGGGAGGGATTACAATGAGCAGTTCTTC. The full variable domain, rest sourced from reference TRBV9 and TRBJ2-1, is DSGVTQTPKHLITATGQRVTLRCSPRSGDLSVYWYQQSLDQGLQFLIQYYNGEERAKGNILERFSAQQFPDLHSELNLSSLELGDSALYFCASSATSGRDYNEQFFGPGTRLTVL.

V usage is TRBV5-1 and J usage is TRBJ1-1; unclear D gene. The CDR3 covers 14 residues. Germline CDR1 SGHRS, CDR2 YFSETQ. With 0 bases removed from V and 1 base from J, the gap between germline ends came to 7 bases. Here the CDR3 reads CASSLAGRNTEAFF. For the CDR3, the DNA is TGCGCCAGCAGCTTGGCCGGGAGGAACACTGAAGCTTTCTTT.

The chain carries TRBV4-1 and TRBJ2-7; D gene unclear. The CDR3 is 14 amino acids. The germline gives CDR1 MGHRA, CDR2 YSYEKL. V was cut by 0 bases and J by 6 bases, with 12 bases left in between. CDR3 amino acids: CASSQESDSREQYF. CDR3 bases: TGCGCCAGCAGCCAAGAAAGCGATAGTCGCGAGCAGTACTTC.

The chain joins TRBV27 to TRBJ2-1; TRBD1 matches at 7 bases. CDR1 MNHEY and CDR2 SMNVEV come from the germline V gene (reference sequence). There are 13 residues in the CDR3. V lost 5 bases and J lost 8; bases outside the gene matches: 6. The CDR3 reads CASSRDSRDEQFF. Here the CDR3 DNA reads TGTGCCAGCAGTCGGGACAGTAGGGATGAGCAGTTCTTC.

The V call is TRBV10-3, the J call TRBJ1-2; the match to TRBD1 covers 7 bases. The V segment lost 0 bases and the J segment 8 bases; nucleotides outside the gene matches: 9. There are 15 residues in the CDR3. Germline values: CDR1 ENHRY, CDR2 SYGVKD. The CDR3 DNA reads TGTGCCATCAGTGAGTCAGGGGACAGCTCTCGGGGCTACACCTTC. This encodes CAISESGDSSRGYTF.

V and J are TRBV19 and TRBJ2-5, with 9 bases lining up with TRBD2. Germline V lookup: CDR1 LNHDA, CDR2 SQIVND (reference sequence). This CDR3 is 19 amino acids long. The J segment lost 1 base and the V segment lost 4 bases, leaving 16 bases of the junction unmatched. The CDR3 loop is CASSSLAGPSYSSQETQYF. DNA of the CDR3: TGTGCCAGTAGTAGCCTAGCGGGACCCTCGTATTCGAGCCAAGAGACCCAGTACTTC.